Detailed here is one T cell receptor beta chain. V shed 2 bases and J 8 bases; nucleotides not matched to a gene: 8. Germline V gives CDR1 MDHEN, CDR2 SYDVKM. CDR3 size: 14 residues. The sample is drawn from a study of blood T cell repertoires in COVID-19. Repertoires were generated with immunoSEQ multiplex PCR, while TCRdb's copy carries only in-frame clones and drops some. The table lists around 250,000 clones, under 85% of them singletons. The TCR was taken from a man aged 25-45 years who had recovered from COVID-19. Sequencing input: peripheral blood. V is TRBV28 and J is TRBJ1-2, with 7 bases aligning to TRBD1. In nucleotides, the CDR3 is TGTGCCAGCAGTTTACCCGACAGGGTGGAAGGCTACACCTTC. Protein sequence: CASSLPDRVEGYTF.